The 9 T cell receptor beta chains below were found in one sample sequenced in a study of blood T cell repertoires in COVID-19. The protocol was immunoSEQ multiplex PCR, while the TCRdb copy is restricted to in-frame clones and leaves out a portion. The sample shows about 250,000 clones, roughly 80% of them seen only once. The material sequenced was peripheral blood. These receptors originate from a man aged 80 or over with acute or convalescent COVID-19.

The chain employs TRBV6-5 and TRBJ1-1; a possible D gene is TRBD1 (5 bases). The germline CDR1 and CDR2 sequences are MNHEY and SVGAGI. The CDR3 runs 14 residues. The V and J ends lost 8 bases and 4 bases respectively, with 17 bases between them. The CDR3 sequence is CASLRDGGGTEAFF. Written as DNA, the CDR3 is TGTGCCAGCTTAAGAGACGGGGGGGGCACTGAAGCTTTCTTT.

CDR3: CASSSPGILTGELFF. The CDR3 DNA reads TGTGCCAGCAGCTCCCCCGGGATCCTCACCGGGGAGCTGTTTTTT. The chain uses TRBV7-9 and TRBJ2-2; D is perhaps TRBD2 (5 bases). CDR1 and CDR2 from the germline V gene are SEHNR and FQNEAQ (reference sequence). Trimming removed 4 bases at V and 4 bases at J, with 13 bases between. This CDR3 has 15 amino acids.

This chain links TRBV5-1 with TRBJ1-4, with D unresolved. CDR1 and CDR2 (germline): SGHRS, YFSETQ. This CDR3 is built from 14 residues. V lost 5 bases, J lost 1 base, and 9 bases lay in between. The CDR3 DNA follows: TGCGCCAGCAGTGGGTCGGGAACTAATGAAAAACTGTTTTTT. Protein product: CASSGSGTNEKLFF.

This chain uses TRBV4-1 with TRBJ2-1, with TRBD1 identical over 8 bases. V was pared by 5 bases and J by 9 bases, with 6 bases of the junction left unmatched. This CDR3 has 13 amino acids. CDR1 is MGHRA, CDR2 YSYEKL, per germline. The chain's CDR3 is CASSSTGAGEQFF. CDR3 sequence (DNA): TGCGCCAGCAGCTCGACAGGGGCCGGTGAGCAGTTCTTC.

This clone has only one observation. The V gene is TRBV3-1 (or the pseudogene TRBV3-2), the J gene TRBJ2-7; 8 positions match TRBD1. The CDR3 extends over 11 amino acids. Germline lookup yields CDR1 LGHDT and CDR2 YNNKEL (reference sequence). Trimming cost V 3 bases and J 10 bases; bases outside gene matches: 2. The CDR3 DNA sequence: TGTGCCAGCAGCCAGCAGGGGGCTCAGTACTTC. This sequence encodes CASSQQGAQYF.

This clone was seen only once. This chain uses TRBV7-9 with TRBJ1-3; no clear D gene. Germline V gene lookup returns CDR1 SEHNR and CDR2 FQNEAQ (reference sequence). This CDR3 is 15 amino acids long. V was pared by 5 bases and J by 1 base, with 12 bases between. CDR3: CASSPRTQSGNTIYF. CDR3 DNA: TGTGCCAGCAGCCCGCGGACTCAGTCTGGAAACACCATATATTTT.

V and J are TRBV30 and TRBJ1-2, with 7 nucleotides matching TRBD1. The CDR3 sequence is 14 residues long. Germline CDR1 is GTSNPN and CDR2 is SVGIG (reference sequence). Germline trimming cut 7 bases from V and 7 bases from J; bases unmatched to any gene: 15. Here the CDR3 reads CALLRQGFSSGYTF. The CDR3 bases are TGTGCCTTACTTAGACAGGGTTTTTCTTCTGGCTACACCTTC. Filled out from reference TRBV30 and TRBJ1-2, the complete variable domain reads SQTIHQWPATLVQPVGSPLSLECTVEGTSNPNLYWYRQAAGRGLQLLFYSVGIGQISSEVPQNLSASRPQDRQFILSSKKLLLSDSGFYLCALLRQGFSSGYTFGSGTRLTVV.

This sequence joins TRBV5-1 and TRBJ2-7; 9 bases map to TRBD1. Germline values: CDR1 SGHRS, CDR2 YFSETQ. This CDR3 has 15 residues. V lost 5 bases, J lost 7 bases, and 13 bases stayed unmatched. The CDR3 sequence is CASRRLDRGLGEQYF. Here the CDR3 DNA reads TGCGCCAGCAGACGGCTTGACAGGGGGTTGGGGGAGCAGTACTTC.

The rearrangement uses TRBV11-2 and TRBJ2-5; D is perhaps TRBD2 (6 bases). Germline V gene lookup returns CDR1 SGHAT and CDR2 FQNNGV. Deletions cut 1 base from V and 5 bases from J, with 14 bases between. This CDR3 comprises 15 residues. The CDR3 bases are TGTGCCAGCAGCTTAGCGCAGGGAGGTTCGGAGACCCAGTACTTC. Translated, it gives CASSLAQGGSETQYF.